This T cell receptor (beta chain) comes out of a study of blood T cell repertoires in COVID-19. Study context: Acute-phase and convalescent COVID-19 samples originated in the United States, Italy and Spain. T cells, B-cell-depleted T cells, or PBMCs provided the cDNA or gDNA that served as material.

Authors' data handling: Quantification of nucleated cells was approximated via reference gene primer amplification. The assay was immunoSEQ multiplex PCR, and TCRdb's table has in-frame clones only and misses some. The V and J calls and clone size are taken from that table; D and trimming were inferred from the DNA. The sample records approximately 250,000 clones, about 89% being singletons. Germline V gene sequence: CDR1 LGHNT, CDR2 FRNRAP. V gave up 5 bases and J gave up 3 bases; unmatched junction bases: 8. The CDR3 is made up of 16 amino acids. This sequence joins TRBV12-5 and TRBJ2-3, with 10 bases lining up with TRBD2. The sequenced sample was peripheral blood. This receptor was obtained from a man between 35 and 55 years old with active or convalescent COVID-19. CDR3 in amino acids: CASGPGLAESTDTQYF. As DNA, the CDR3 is TGTGCTAGTGGTCCAGGACTAGCGGAATCAACAGATACGCAGTATTTT.